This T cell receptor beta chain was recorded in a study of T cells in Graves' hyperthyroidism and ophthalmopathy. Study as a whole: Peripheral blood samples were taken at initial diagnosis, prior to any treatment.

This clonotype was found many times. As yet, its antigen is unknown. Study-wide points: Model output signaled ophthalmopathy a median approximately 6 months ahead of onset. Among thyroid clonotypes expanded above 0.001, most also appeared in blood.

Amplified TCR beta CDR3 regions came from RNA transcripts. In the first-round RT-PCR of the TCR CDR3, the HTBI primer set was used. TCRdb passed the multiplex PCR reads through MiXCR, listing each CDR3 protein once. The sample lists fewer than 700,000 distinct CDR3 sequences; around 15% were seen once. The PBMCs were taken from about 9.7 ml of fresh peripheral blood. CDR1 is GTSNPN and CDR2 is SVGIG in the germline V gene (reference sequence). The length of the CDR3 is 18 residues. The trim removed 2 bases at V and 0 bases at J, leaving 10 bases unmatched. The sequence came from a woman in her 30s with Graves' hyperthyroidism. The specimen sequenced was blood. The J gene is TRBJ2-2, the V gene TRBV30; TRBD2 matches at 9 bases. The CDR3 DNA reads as TGTGCCTGGAGTCAAATGTTTCCTAGCGGGGCGAACACCGGGGAGCTGTTTTTT. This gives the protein CAWSQMFPSGANTGELFF. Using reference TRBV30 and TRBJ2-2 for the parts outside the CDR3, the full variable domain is SQTIHQWPATLVQPVGSPLSLECTVEGTSNPNLYWYRQAAGRGLQLLFYSVGIGQISSEVPQNLSASRPQDRQFILSSKKLLLSDSGFYLCAWSQMFPSGANTGELFFGEGSRLTVL.